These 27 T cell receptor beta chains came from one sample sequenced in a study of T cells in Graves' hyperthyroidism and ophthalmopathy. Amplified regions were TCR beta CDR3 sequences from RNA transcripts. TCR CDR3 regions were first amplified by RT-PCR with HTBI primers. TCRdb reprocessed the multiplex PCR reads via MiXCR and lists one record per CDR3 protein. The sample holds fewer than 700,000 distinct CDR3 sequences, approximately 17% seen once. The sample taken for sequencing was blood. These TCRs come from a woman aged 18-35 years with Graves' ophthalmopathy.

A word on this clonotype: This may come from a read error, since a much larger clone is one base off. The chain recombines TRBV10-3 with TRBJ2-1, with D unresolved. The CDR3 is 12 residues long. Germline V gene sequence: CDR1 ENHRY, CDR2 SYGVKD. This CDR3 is CAISEFQNGQFF. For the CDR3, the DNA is TGTGCCATCAGTGAGTTTCAGAATGGGCAGTTCTTC.

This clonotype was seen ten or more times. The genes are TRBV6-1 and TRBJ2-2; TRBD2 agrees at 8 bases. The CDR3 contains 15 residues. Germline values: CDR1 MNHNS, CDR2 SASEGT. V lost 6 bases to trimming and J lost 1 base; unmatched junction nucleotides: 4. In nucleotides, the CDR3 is TGTGCCAGCAGCTTTAGCGGGGAGAACACCGGGGAGCTGTTTTTT. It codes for CASSFSGENTGELFF.

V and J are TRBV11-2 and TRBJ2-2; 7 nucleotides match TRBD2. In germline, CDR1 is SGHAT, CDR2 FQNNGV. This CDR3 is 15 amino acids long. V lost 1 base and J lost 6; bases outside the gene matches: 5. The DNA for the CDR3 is TGTGCCAGCAGCTTAGGGGTGGCGGGGGCCGGGGAGCTGTTTTTT. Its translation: CASSLGVAGAGELFF.

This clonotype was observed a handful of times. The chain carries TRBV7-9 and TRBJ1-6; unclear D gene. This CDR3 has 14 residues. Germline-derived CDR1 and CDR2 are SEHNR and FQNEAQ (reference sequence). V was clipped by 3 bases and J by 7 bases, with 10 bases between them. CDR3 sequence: CASSFSPGNSPLHF. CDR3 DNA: TGTGCCAGCAGCTTCAGCCCAGGAAATTCACCCCTCCACTTT.

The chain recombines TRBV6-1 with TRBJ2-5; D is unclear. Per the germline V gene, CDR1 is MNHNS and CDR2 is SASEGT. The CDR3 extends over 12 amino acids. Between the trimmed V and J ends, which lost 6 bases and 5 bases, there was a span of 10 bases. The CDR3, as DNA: TGTGCCAGCAGGGTCCTAGGTGAGACCCAGTACTTC. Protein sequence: CASRVLGETQYF.

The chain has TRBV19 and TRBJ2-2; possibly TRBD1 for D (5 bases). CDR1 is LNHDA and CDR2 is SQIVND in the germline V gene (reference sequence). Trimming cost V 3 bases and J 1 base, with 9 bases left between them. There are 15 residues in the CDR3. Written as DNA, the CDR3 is TGTGCCAGTAGTATGCGGACACTGAACACCGGGGAGCTGTTTTTT. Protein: CASSMRTLNTGELFF.

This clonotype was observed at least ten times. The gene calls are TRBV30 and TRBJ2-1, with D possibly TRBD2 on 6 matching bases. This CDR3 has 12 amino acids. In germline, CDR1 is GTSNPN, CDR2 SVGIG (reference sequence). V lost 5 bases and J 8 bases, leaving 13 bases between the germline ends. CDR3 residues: CAWSGAPDEQFF. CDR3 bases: TGTGCCTGGTCGGGAGCCCCCGATGAGCAGTTCTTC. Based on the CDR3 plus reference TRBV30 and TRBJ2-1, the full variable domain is SQTIHQWPATLVQPVGSPLSLECTVEGTSNPNLYWYRQAAGRGLQLLFYSVGIGQISSEVPQNLSASRPQDRQFILSSKKLLLSDSGFYLCAWSGAPDEQFFGPGTRLTVL.

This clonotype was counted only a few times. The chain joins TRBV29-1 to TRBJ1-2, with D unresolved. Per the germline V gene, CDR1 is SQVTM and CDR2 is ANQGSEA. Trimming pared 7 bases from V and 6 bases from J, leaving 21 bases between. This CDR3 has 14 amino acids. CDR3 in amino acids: CSAERLLSPHGYTF. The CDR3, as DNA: TGCAGCGCAGAACGTCTCCTTTCCCCCCATGGCTACACCTTC.

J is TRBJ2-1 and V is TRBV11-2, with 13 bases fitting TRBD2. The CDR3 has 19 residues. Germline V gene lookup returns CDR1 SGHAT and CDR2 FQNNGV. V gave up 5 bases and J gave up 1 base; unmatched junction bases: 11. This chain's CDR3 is CASSGRTSGSRRSYNEQFF. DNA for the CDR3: TGTGCCAGCAGCGGCCGGACTAGCGGGAGTAGAAGGTCCTACAATGAGCAGTTCTTC. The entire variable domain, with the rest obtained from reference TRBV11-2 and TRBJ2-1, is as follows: EAGVAQSPRYKIIEKRQSVAFWCNPISGHATLYWYQQILGQGPKLLIQFQNNGVVDDSQLPKDRFSAERLKGVDSTLKIQPAKLEDSAVYLCASSGRTSGSRRSYNEQFFGPGTRLTVL.

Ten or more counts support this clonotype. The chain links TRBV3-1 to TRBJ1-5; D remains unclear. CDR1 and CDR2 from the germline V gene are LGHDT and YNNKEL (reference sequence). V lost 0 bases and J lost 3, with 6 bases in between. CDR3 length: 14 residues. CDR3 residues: CASSQDSYNQPQHF. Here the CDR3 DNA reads TGTGCCAGCAGCCAAGACAGCTACAATCAGCCCCAGCATTTT.

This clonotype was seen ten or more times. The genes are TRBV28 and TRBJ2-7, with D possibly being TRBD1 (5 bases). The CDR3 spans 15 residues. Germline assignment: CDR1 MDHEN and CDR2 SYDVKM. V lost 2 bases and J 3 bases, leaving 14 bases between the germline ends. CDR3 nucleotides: TGTGCCAGCAGTTTAGTAGGGGCCAACTACTACGAGCAGTACTTC. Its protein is CASSLVGANYYEQYF.

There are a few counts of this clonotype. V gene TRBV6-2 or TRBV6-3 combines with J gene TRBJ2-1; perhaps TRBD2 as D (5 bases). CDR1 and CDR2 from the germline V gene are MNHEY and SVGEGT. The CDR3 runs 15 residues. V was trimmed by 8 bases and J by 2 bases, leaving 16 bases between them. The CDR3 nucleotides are TGTGCCAGCCATAGACCCGGGGTCGCCTACAATGAGCAGTTCTTC. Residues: CASHRPGVAYNEQFF.

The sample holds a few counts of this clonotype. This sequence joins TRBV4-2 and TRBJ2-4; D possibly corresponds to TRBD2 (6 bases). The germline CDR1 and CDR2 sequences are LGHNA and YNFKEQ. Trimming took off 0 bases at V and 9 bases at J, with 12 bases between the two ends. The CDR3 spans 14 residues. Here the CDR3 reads CASSQEGGDAIQYF. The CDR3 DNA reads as TGTGCCAGCAGCCAAGAAGGAGGGGATGCCATTCAGTACTTC.

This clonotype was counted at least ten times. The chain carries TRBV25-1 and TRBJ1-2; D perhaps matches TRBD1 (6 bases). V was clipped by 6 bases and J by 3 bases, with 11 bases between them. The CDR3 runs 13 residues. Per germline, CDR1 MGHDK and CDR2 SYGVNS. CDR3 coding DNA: TGTGCCAGCAGCAAGACAGGTGACTATGGCTACACCTTC. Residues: CASSKTGDYGYTF.

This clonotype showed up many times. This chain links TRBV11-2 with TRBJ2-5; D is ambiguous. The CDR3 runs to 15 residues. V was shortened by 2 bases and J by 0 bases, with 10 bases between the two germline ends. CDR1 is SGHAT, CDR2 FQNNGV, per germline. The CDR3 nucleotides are TGTGCCAGCAGCTTACAGTACCTGTACCAAGAGACCCAGTACTTC. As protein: CASSLQYLYQETQYF.

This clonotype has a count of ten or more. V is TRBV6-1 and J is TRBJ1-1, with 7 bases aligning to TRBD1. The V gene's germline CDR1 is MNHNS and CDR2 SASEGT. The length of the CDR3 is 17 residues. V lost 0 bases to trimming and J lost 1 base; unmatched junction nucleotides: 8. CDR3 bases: TGTGCCAGCAGTGAAGCTTGGCAGGGGGAGAAGAACACTGAAGCTTTCTTT. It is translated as CASSEAWQGEKNTEAFF.

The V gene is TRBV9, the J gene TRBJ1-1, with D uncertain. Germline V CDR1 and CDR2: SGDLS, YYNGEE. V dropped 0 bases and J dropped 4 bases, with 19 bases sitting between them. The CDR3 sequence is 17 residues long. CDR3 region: CASSVDGGLYSVTEAFF. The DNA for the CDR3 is TGTGCCAGCAGCGTAGACGGAGGCCTATATTCGGTCACTGAAGCTTTCTTT. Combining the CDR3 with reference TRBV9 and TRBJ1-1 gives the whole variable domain DSGVTQTPKHLITATGQRVTLRCSPRSGDLSVYWYQQSLDQGLQFLIQYYNGEERAKGNILERFSAQQFPDLHSELNLSSLELGDSALYFCASSVDGGLYSVTEAFFGQGTRLTVV.

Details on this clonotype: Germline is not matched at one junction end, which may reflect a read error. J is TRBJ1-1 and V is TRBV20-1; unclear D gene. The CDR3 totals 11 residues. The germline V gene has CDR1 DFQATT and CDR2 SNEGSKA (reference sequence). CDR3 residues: CSAPCQPPPCF. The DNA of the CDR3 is TGCAGTGCTCCATGTCAACCTCCCCCTTGCTTT.

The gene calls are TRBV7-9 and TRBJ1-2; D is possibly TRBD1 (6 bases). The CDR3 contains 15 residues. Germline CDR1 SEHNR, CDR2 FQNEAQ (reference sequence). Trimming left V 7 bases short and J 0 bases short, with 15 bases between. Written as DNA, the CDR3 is TGTGCCAGCAACAACCCAGGACAGACTAACTATGGCTACACCTTC. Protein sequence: CASNNPGQTNYGYTF.

The CDR3 protein is CASSLGVVGGSDTQYF. The CDR3, as DNA: TGCGCCAGCAGCCTAGGAGTGGTAGGGGGTTCAGATACGCAGTATTTT. The gene calls are TRBV4-1 and TRBJ2-3; D is possibly TRBD1 (6 bases). The CDR3 extends over 16 amino acids. CDR1 and CDR2 from the germline V gene are MGHRA and YSYEKL. V was trimmed by 4 bases and J by 4 bases, leaving 18 bases between them.

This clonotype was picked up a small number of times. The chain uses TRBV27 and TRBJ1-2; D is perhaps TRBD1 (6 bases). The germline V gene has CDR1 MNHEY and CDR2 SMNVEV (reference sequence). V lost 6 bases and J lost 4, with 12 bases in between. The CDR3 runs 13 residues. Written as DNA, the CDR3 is TGTGCCAGCAGGAGAGGACAGTTCTATGGCTACACCTTC. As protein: CASRRGQFYGYTF.

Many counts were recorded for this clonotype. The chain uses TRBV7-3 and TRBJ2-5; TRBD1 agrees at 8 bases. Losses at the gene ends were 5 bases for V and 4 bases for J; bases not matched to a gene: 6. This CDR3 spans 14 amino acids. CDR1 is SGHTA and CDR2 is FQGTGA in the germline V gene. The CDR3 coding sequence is TGTGCCAGCAGCATATCCGGGACAGGAGAGACCCAGTACTTC. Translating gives CASSISGTGETQYF. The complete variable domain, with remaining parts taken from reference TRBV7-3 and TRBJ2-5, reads GAGVSQTPSNKVTEKGKYVELRCDPISGHTALYWYRQSLGQGPEFLIYFQGTGAADDSGLPNDRFFAVRPEGSVSTLKIQRTERGDSAVYLCASSISGTGETQYFGPGTRLLVL.

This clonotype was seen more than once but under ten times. The CDR3 loop is CSANREYEQYF. The DNA of the CDR3 is TGCAGTGCTAACAGGGAATACGAGCAGTACTTC. The chain carries TRBV20-1 and TRBJ2-7; D may be TRBD1 (6 bases). V lost 4 bases, J lost 4 bases, and 8 bases lay in between. Per germline, CDR1 DFQATT and CDR2 SNEGSKA (reference sequence). The CDR3 totals 11 residues.

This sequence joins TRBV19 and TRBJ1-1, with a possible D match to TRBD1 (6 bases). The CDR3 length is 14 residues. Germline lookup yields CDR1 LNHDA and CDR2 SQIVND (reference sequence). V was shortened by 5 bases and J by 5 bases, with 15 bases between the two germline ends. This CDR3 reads CASSEQGRGTEAFF. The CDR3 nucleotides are TGTGCCAGTAGTGAACAGGGTAGGGGAACTGAAGCTTTCTTT.

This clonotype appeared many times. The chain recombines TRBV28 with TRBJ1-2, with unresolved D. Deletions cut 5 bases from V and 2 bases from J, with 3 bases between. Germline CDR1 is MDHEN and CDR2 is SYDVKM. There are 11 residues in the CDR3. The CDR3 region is CASSDNYGYTF. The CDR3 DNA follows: TGTGCCAGCAGTGACAACTATGGCTACACCTTC.

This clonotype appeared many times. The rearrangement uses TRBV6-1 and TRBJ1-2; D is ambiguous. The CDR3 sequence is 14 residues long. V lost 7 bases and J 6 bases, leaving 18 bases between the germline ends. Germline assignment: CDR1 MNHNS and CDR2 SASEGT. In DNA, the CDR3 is TGTGCCAGCATTCCCCGGGGTCTGGGAAATGGCTACACCTTC. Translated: CASIPRGLGNGYTF.

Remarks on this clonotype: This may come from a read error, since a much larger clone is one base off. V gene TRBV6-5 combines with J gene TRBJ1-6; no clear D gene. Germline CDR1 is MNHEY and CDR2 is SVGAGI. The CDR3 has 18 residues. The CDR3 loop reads CTSSYEVRGSSYNSPLHF. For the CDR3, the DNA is TGTACCAGCAGTTACGAAGTGCGGGGAAGCTCCTATAATTCACCCCTCCACTTT.